Here is one T cell receptor beta chain with its context. V was clipped by 5 bases and J by 3 bases, with 4 bases between them. The CDR3 runs 12 residues. The V gene's germline CDR1 is MGHDK and CDR2 SYGVNS. This sample stems from a study of blood T cell repertoires in COVID-19. Whole-study context: Acute-phase and convalescent COVID-19 samples originated in the United States, Italy and Spain. PBMCs, B-cell-depleted T cells, or T cells provided the cDNA or gDNA that made up the material.

Per the original data handling: Reference gene primer amplification gave estimated nucleated cell counts. Sequenced by immunoSEQ multiplex PCR; TCRdb stores in-frame clones only, minus some. D and trimming come from the DNA, and the V and J calls and clone size come from that table. The sample includes almost 200,000 clones, about 90% of them seen just once. The clonotype originates from a woman in her 70s with acute or convalescent COVID-19. Material: peripheral blood. This rearrangement joins TRBV25-1 to TRBJ2-2; D is uncertain. CDR3 sequence reads: CASSFDTGELFF. The CDR3 coding sequence is TGTGCCAGCAGTTTCGACACCGGGGAGCTGTTTTTT.